This is a list of T cell receptor beta chains from one sample in a study of cytomegalovirus exposure and HLA in healthy donors. TCRdb's table, derived via immunoSEQ multiplex PCR, lists solely in-frame clones and lacks some. The sample has around 53,000 clones, about 84% seen once. The source material was PBMCs. The receptors originated from a young man in good health and CMV-seronegative. Both conserved end residues are trimmed from each CDR3. Fields, in order: J gene, V gene, CDR3 protein.

TRBJ2-7	TRBV11-3	ASSASIPSGRSGKYEQY
TRBJ1-2	TRBV5-1	ASSPGTGGLVNGYT
TRBJ2-7	TRBV30	AWSVETGTYEQY
TRBJ2-3	TRBV18	ASSPPGGASTDTQY
TRBJ2-2	TRBV11-3	ASSLSRVGELF
TRBJ2-2	TRBV6-5	ASSILGTGELF
TRBJ1-2	TRBV28	ASSPLDSYGYT
TRBJ2-7	TRBV27	ASSYAGASSYEQY
TRBJ1-4	TRBV27	ASAREPGEKLF
TRBJ1-1	TRBV6-6	ASSVQGAGNTEAF
TRBJ1-4	TRBV21-1	ASSKAAGQEGQANEKLF
-	TRBV13	ASSPWTSGIYEQY
TRBJ2-5	TRBV27	ASSSLLAGEGETQY
TRBJ1-1	TRBV18	ASSSGTTKNTEAF
TRBJ1-2	TRBV6-1	ASSHLWEGYT
TRBJ2-1	TRBV5-4	ASSGVPGTSGGAYNGQF
TRBJ2-7	TRBV7-2	ASSTRQGAEQY
TRBJ2-1	TRBV7-8	ASSPGHYNEQF
TRBJ2-4	TRBV7-8	ASSFTETKNIQY
TRBJ2-7	TRBV19	ASSSKQGVEGEQY
TRBJ1-3	TRBV28	ASRVREFSGNTIY
TRBJ2-6	TRBV7-2	ASSLSPGVGANVLT
TRBJ2-3	TRBV4-1	ASSQVGDYTDTQY
TRBJ1-6	TRBV9	ASSPRQVGSPLH
TRBJ2-6	TRBV27	ASGTGSGANVLT
TRBJ2-3	TRBV6-6	ASKETGTDTQY
TRBJ1-4	TRBV27	ASSLRTTGGPMDEKLF
TRBJ2-5	TRBV28	ASSSREGSTLETQY
TRBJ2-1	TRBV11-3	ASSLSQGLARNEQF
TRBJ1-2	TRBV15	ATSRDRGPIGTGLGYT
TRBJ1-4	TRBV5-1	ASSLTGQINEKLF
TRBJ2-2	TRBV7-2	ASSYSGTGGSGELF
TRBJ2-5	TRBV29-1	SAGTGRETQY
TRBJ2-1	TRBV7-2	ASSSPTSGRASSYNEQF
TRBJ2-5	TRBV30	AWSGGGLAGVRETQY
TRBJ1-1	TRBV6-5	ASSKKQGASTTF
TRBJ2-1	TRBV5-4	ASSSKSSYNEQF
TRBJ2-7	TRBV4-1	ASSQPGTKTYEQY
TRBJ1-5	TRBV5-1	ASSLEGARNQPQH
TRBJ1-3	TRBV30	AYRGTYSLRNTIY
TRBJ2-7	TRBV28	ASRGQGGSYEQY
TRBJ2-7	TRBV4-1	ASSSGRGYEQY
TRBJ2-3	TRBV5-5	ASSRFGTSTDTQY
TRBJ1-2	TRBV6-5	ASSSAGTGGHGYT
TRBJ1-2	TRBV18	ASSPPRTGEGYT